The next 17 T cell receptor beta chains were all read from a single sample in a study of blood T cell repertoires in COVID-19. Using immunoSEQ multiplex PCR, the repertoire was profiled, and TCRdb retains in-frame clones only, with some absent. The sample lists 250,000 or so clones, 70% to 90% occurring once. Specimen: peripheral blood. The receptors here all came from a man of 80 years or more with acute or convalescent COVID-19.

This clone was detected only once. J is TRBJ2-1 and V is TRBV24-1; 12 nucleotides match TRBD2. CDR1 KGHDR and CDR2 SFDVKD come from the germline V gene. The CDR3 extends over 15 amino acids. The J segment lost 8 bases and the V segment lost 3 bases, leaving 4 bases of the junction unmatched. CDR3 coding DNA: TGTGCCACCAGTGATCCGGGACTAGCGGGTGATGAGCAGTTCTTC. It translates to CATSDPGLAGDEQFF.

V and J are TRBV5-1 and TRBJ1-6, with a weak D call TRBD1 (5 bases). The length of the CDR3 is 16 residues. Germline CDR1 is SGHRS and CDR2 is YFSETQ. V lost 4 bases and J lost 10, with 21 bases in between. The CDR3 DNA reads as TGCGCCAGCAGCGGAGGGACGGAGGGATTAGGATCACCCCTCCACTTT. Its translation: CASSGGTEGLGSPLHF.

The chain is built from TRBV10-3 and TRBJ1-5; D may be TRBD1 (5 bases). CDR1 is ENHRY and CDR2 is SYGVKD in the germline V gene. CDR3 length: 16 amino acids. V dropped 2 bases and J dropped 2 bases, with 13 bases sitting between them. The CDR3 DNA reads as TGTGCCATCAGTGAGGGGGGGATAGGTGGCAATCAGCCCCAGCATTTT. Protein sequence: CAISEGGIGGNQPQHF.

This clone has only a few counts. The chain joins TRBV6-5 to TRBJ2-7, with D possibly being TRBD2 (6 bases). V was clipped by 6 bases and J by 5 bases, with 17 bases between them. Per germline, CDR1 MNHEY and CDR2 SVGAGI. The CDR3 spans 14 residues. The CDR3 nucleotides are TGTGCCAGCAGGCCCGCGGGGACTGAAGACGAGCAGTACTTC. It encodes CASRPAGTEDEQYF.

This chain uses TRBV5-6 with TRBJ1-2; 7 nucleotides align to TRBD1. CDR1 and CDR2 from the germline V gene are SGHDT and YYEEEE. J gave up 6 bases and V 1 base, and 3 bases lay outside the gene matches. The CDR3 has 13 amino acids. The CDR3 region is CASSLLQGHGYTF. In DNA form, the CDR3 reads TGTGCCAGCAGCTTGCTACAGGGGCATGGCTACACCTTC.

The chain links TRBV7-6 to TRBJ2-1; 12 nucleotides align to TRBD2. CDR1 SGHVS and CDR2 FNYEAQ come from the germline V gene. With V trimmed by 4 bases and J by 7 bases, 8 bases remained unmatched. The CDR3 loop spans 16 amino acids. CDR3 sequence (DNA): TGTGCCAGCAGCTCCATACTAGCGGGAGGAGGTAATGAGCAGTTCTTC. It yields the protein CASSSILAGGGNEQFF.

The V and J genes are TRBV9 and TRBJ1-6, with D possibly being TRBD1 (5 bases). The V gene lost 4 bases and the J gene lost 14 bases, with 13 bases spanning the gap. The CDR3 runs to 12 residues. The V gene's germline CDR1 is SGDLS and CDR2 YYNGEE. The chain's CDR3 is CASSPSGKSLHF. The CDR3 coding sequence is TGTGCCAGCAGCCCCTCAGGGAAATCCCTCCACTTT.

V gene TRBV12-3 or TRBV12-4 combines with J gene TRBJ1-1, with unresolved D. Trimming removed 6 bases at V and 3 bases at J, with 11 bases between. The CDR3 contains 13 residues. CDR3 coding DNA: TGTGCCAGCAGCTTCTCCCCGTACACTGAAGCTTTCTTT. Protein product: CASSFSPYTEAFF.

This clone was recorded once. The rearrangement joins TRBV6-5 to TRBJ1-2; TRBD1 matches at 9 bases. The germline gives CDR1 MNHEY, CDR2 SVGAGI. The CDR3 contains 15 residues. Unmatched junction bases numbered 6, after V lost 5 bases and J lost 2 bases. The CDR3 loop reads CASSMGQGVNYGYTF. The DNA of the CDR3 is TGTGCCAGCAGTATGGGACAGGGTGTAAACTATGGCTACACCTTC.

This clone has just one count. The J gene is TRBJ2-5, the V gene TRBV6-6; 9 bases agree with TRBD1. V lost 4 bases and J lost 6; bases outside the gene matches: 12. Germline V gives CDR1 MNHNY, CDR2 SVGAGI (reference sequence). This CDR3 is 16 amino acids long. CDR3 protein: CASSFPGGQGQKTQYF. The DNA for the CDR3 is TGTGCCAGCAGTTTCCCTGGGGGACAGGGACAGAAGACCCAGTACTTC.

The V gene is TRBV19, the J gene TRBJ2-2, with 12 bases that match TRBD1. The junction had 8 bases not matched to a gene; V was cut back by 5 bases and J by 7 bases. Germline-derived CDR1 and CDR2 are LNHDA and SQIVND (reference sequence). The CDR3 contains 16 residues. CDR3 DNA sequence: TGTGCCAGTAGTGGGACAGGGGGCGCCCCCGGCGGGGAGCTGTTTTTT. It yields the protein CASSGTGGAPGGELFF.

The chain carries TRBV6-5 and TRBJ1-2; a weak D match, TRBD1 (6 bases). CDR1 is MNHEY, CDR2 SVGAGI, per germline. The CDR3 runs to 13 residues. Trimming took 4 bases from V and 5 from J, leaving 11 bases between them. CDR3 in DNA: TGTGCCAGCAGTTTGGACAGAAAATATGGCTACACCTTC. The encoded protein is CASSLDRKYGYTF.

V and J are TRBV25-1 and TRBJ1-2; no definite D call. This CDR3 is 14 amino acids long. CDR1 MGHDK and CDR2 SYGVNS come from the germline V gene. Trimming removed 6 bases at V and 4 bases at J, with 15 bases between. CDR3 loop: CASRSRTAGYGYTF. The CDR3 bases are TGTGCCAGCAGGAGCCGGACGGCGGGCTATGGCTACACCTTC.

The chain has TRBV19 and TRBJ2-1, with D uncertain. CDR1 and CDR2 from the germline V gene are LNHDA and SQIVND (reference sequence). Trimming removed 2 bases at V and 0 bases at J, with 8 bases between. The CDR3 extends over 15 amino acids. The CDR3, as DNA: TGTGCCAGTAGTATAAACAGCCTCTCCTACAATGAGCAGTTCTTC. Amino acids: CASSINSLSYNEQFF. Supplemented by reference TRBV19 and TRBJ2-1, the full variable domain reads DGGITQSPKYLFRKEGQNVTLSCEQNLNHDAMYWYRQDPGQGLRLIYYSQIVNDFQKGDIAEGYSVSREKKESFPLTVTSAQKNPTAFYLCASSINSLSYNEQFFGPGTRLTVL.

V and J are TRBV9 and TRBJ2-3; D uncertain. CDR3 length: 13 residues. Germline loops: CDR1 SGDLS, CDR2 YYNGEE. The ends were cut back, 3 bases at V and 6 bases at J, with 11 bases in the middle. The CDR3 coding sequence is TGTGCCAGCAGCGCCGTTCTAGGCGATACGCAGTATTTT. Protein sequence: CASSAVLGDTQYF.

This chain links TRBV6-5 with TRBJ1-4; a weak D match, TRBD1 (5 bases). Trimming cost V 2 bases and J 3 bases, with 7 bases left between them. There are 14 residues in the CDR3. Germline loops: CDR1 MNHEY, CDR2 SVGAGI. The CDR3 spells CASSYGAANEKLFF. CDR3 in DNA: TGTGCCAGCAGTTACGGGGCAGCTAATGAAAAACTGTTTTTT.

The CDR3 bases are TGTGCCAGTCAAAGGGGGTTTCATGCAACTAATGAAAAACTGTTTTTT. Translating gives CASQRGFHATNEKLFF. This chain uses TRBV19 with TRBJ1-4; the D gene is possibly TRBD1 (6 bases). The CDR3 extends over 16 amino acids. The germline CDR1 and CDR2 sequences are LNHDA and SQIVND (reference sequence). V lost 8 bases and J 0 bases, leaving 16 bases between the germline ends.